The clone carrying this T cell receptor beta chain was recorded a few times. Its antigen is not identified. Both about-4-week and about-12-week second-dose recipients were combined. Here immunoSEQ multiplex PCR was the method, and the copy in TCRdb shows in-frame clones only, minus some. The table records roughly 120,000 clones, 85% to 95% of them present only once. Per the germline V gene, CDR1 is SGHTS and CDR2 is YDEGEE. V lost 0 bases and J lost 14, with 18 bases in between. The CDR3 has 15 amino acids. The data originate from a study of T cell responses to AZD1222 COVID-19 vaccine. Findings of the study overall: Receipt of two AZD1222 doses was followed by a rise in Spike-specific TCR breadth and depth. Donors, mostly white British, included more females; clonal diversity was possibly underestimated. It was only a handful of AZD1222 recipients who were seropositive at baseline.

The V gene is TRBV5-8, the J gene TRBJ1-6; no clear D gene. This clonotype was obtained from an adult who received the AZD1222 COVID-19 vaccine. This specimen consisted of peripheral blood, obtained 28 days after the second AZD1222 dose. This chain's CDR3 is CASSLVARGPESLHF. The CDR3 nucleotides are TGTGCCAGCAGCTTGGTAGCAAGAGGACCCGAATCCCTCCACTTT.